This T cell receptor (beta chain) was obtained from a study of T-cell reconstitution after alpha-beta-depleted transplantation in children. About this clonotype: At one end the junction does not follow the germline gene, possibly because of a read error.

CDR3 length: 13 residues. The germline V gene has CDR1 MNHNS and CDR2 SASEGT. Using unique molecular identifiers, the investigators prepared the TCRbeta library. TCRdb re-called the PCR reads through MiXCR, storing one row per CDR3 protein. Seen here are hundreds of thousands of distinct CDR3 sequences, 32% observed once, and the top ten hold around 2.3%. V gene TRBV6-1 combines with J gene TRBJ2-1; D ambiguous. The sequencing used PBMCs from the stem cell graft donor, collected from the stem cell graft. The receptor comes from a human donor who donated a stem cell graft to a child with aplastic anemia. CDR3 nucleotides: TGTGCCAGCAGTAGGTTAGAATACAGTGAGCAGTTCTTC. Its translation is CASSRLEYSEQFF.